This record covers a single TCR beta chain. The antigen is undetermined. Time point denoted: week 23, last vaccination. Each dose delivered 300 ug of mutant IDH1 20-mer peptide subcutaneously with imiquimod. This sample is part of a study of a mutant IDH1 vaccine in newly diagnosed glioma. Study overall: Each patient was administered eight vaccinations, scheduled in weeks 1, 3, 5, 7, 11, 15, 19 and 23. Among treated patients, 62.5% were male and roughly 40% female, and mean age was roughly 40 years. The earlier regimen, radiotherapy, temozolomide, or both, was most often both. General study points: No link was apparently found between pseudoprogression and changes in top peripheral T cell clonotypes.

Trimming pared 4 bases from V and 8 bases from J, leaving 21 bases between. Germline values: CDR1 SGHDT, CDR2 YYEEEE. CDR3 size: 15 residues. Sequencing was performed with immunoSEQ multiplex PCR; in TCRdb, only in-frame clones are kept and a portion is missing. The sample has about 38,000 clones; more than 80% are singletons. This clonotype was obtained from a man in his forties with glioma. V gene TRBV5-6 combines with J gene TRBJ1-2, with a weak D call TRBD1 (5 bases). The input for sequencing was PBMCs, taken from a glioma patient whose treatment included an IDH1 peptide vaccine. CDR3 in DNA: TGTGCCAGCAGCCCACTGGGGACCACAGACGGGGGCTACACCTTC. Encoded protein: CASSPLGTTDGGYTF.